This T cell receptor (beta chain) was recorded in a study of T cell clonotyping in hematopoietic cell transplantation. Notes on the study in general: Pathologically expanded recipient clonotypes increased progressively from day 30 to day 180 as diversity fell. At the given depth, recipient repertoires were over 95% de novo clonotypes. Without cell sorting, CD4 versus CD8 contributions remain unresolved.

Note on this clone: Its specificity is not known.

The germline V gene encodes CDR1 LNHDA and CDR2 SQIVND (reference sequence). CDR3 size: 13 residues. Deletions cut 2 bases from V and 4 bases from J, with 8 bases between. Some clones are missing from TCRdb's copy, which holds only in-frame ones; the method was immunoSEQ multiplex PCR. The sample lists approximately 70,000 clones, 94% occurring once. V usage is TRBV19 and J usage is TRBJ1-1; no firm D call. The sample consisted of peripheral blood mononuclear cells. The clonotype originates from a man aged 50 to 59 in good health. Some clones in this sample may be carry-over from other donors' samples. CDR3 DNA: TGTGCCAGTAGTATAAGTCGCGGCACTGAAGCTTTCTTT. It yields the protein CASSISRGTEAFF. Looking up the rest from reference TRBV19 and TRBJ1-1 gives the full variable domain: DGGITQSPKYLFRKEGQNVTLSCEQNLNHDAMYWYRQDPGQGLRLIYYSQIVNDFQKGDIAEGYSVSREKKESFPLTVTSAQKNPTAFYLCASSISRGTEAFFGQGTRLTVV.